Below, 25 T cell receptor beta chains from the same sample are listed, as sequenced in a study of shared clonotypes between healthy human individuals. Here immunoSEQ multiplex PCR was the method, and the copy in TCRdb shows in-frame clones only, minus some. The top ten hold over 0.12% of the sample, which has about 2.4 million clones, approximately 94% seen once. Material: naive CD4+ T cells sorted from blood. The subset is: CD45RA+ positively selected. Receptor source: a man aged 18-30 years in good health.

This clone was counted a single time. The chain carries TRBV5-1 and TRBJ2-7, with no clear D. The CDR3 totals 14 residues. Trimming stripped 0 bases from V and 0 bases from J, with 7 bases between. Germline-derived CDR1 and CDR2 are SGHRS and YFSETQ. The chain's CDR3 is CASSLGRDSYEQYF. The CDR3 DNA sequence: TGCGCCAGCAGCTTGGGCCGCGACTCCTACGAGCAGTACTTC.

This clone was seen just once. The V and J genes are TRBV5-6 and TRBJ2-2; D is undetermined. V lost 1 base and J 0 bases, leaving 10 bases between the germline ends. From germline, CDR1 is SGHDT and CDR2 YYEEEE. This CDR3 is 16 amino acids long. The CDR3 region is CASSLIGGPNTGELFF. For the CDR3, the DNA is TGTGCCAGCAGCTTGATTGGCGGCCCGAACACCGGGGAGCTGTTTTTT.

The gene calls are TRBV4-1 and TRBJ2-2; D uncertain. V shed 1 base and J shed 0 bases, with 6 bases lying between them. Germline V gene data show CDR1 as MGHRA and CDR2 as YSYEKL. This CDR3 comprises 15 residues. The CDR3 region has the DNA TGCGCCAGCAGCCAAGTGATCGCGAACACCGGGGAGCTGTTTTTT. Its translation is CASSQVIANTGELFF.

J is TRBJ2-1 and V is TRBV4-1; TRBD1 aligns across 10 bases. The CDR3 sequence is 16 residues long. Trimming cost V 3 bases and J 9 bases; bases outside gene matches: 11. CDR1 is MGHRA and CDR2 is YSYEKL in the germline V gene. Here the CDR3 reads CASSHPTGGLRPEQFF. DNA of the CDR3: TGCGCCAGCAGCCACCCGACAGGGGGCCTCCGCCCTGAGCAGTTCTTC.

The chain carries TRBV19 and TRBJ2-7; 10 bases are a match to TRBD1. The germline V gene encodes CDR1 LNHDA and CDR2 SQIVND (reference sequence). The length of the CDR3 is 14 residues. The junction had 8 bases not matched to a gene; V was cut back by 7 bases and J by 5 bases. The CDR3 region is CASTQTGGRNEQYF. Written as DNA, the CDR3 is TGTGCCAGTACCCAGACAGGGGGCCGAAACGAGCAGTACTTC. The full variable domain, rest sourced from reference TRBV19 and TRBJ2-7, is DGGITQSPKYLFRKEGQNVTLSCEQNLNHDAMYWYRQDPGQGLRLIYYSQIVNDFQKGDIAEGYSVSREKKESFPLTVTSAQKNPTAFYLCASTQTGGRNEQYFGPGTRLTVT.

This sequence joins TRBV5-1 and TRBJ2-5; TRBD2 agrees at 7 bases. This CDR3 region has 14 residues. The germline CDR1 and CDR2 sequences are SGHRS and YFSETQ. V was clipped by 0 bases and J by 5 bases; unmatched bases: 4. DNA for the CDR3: TGCGCCAGCAGCTTGGGGGACTACACGGAGACCCAGTACTTC. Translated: CASSLGDYTETQYF.

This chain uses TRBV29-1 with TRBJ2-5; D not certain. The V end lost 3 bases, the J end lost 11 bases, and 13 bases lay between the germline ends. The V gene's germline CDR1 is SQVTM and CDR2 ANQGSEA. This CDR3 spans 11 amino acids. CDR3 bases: TGCAGCGTTGAGTTGATGGGTGAGCAGTACTTC. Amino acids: CSVELMGEQYF.

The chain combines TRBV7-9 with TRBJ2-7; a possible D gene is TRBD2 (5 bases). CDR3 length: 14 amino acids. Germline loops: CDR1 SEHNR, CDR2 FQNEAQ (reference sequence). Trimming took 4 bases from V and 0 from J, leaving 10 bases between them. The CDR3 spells CASSYGGSSYEQYF. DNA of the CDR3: TGTGCCAGCAGCTACGGTGGGAGCTCCTACGAGCAGTACTTC. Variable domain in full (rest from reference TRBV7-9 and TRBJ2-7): DTGVSQNPRHKITKRGQNVTFRCDPISEHNRLYWYRQTLGQGPEFLTYFQNEAQLEKSRLLSDRFSAERPKGSFSTLEIQRTEQGDSAMYLCASSYGGSSYEQYFGPGTRLTVT.

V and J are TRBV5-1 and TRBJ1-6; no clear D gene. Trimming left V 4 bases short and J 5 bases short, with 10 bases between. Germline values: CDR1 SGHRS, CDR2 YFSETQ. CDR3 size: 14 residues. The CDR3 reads CASSVPDNNSPLHF. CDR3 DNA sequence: TGCGCCAGCAGCGTGCCAGACAATAATTCACCCCTCCACTTT. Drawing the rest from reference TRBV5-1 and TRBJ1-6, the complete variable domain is KAGVTQTPRYLIKTRGQQVTLSCSPISGHRSVSWYQQTPGQGLQFLFEYFSETQRNKGNFPGRFSGRQFSNSRSEMNVSTLELGDSALYLCASSVPDNNSPLHFGNGTRLTVT.

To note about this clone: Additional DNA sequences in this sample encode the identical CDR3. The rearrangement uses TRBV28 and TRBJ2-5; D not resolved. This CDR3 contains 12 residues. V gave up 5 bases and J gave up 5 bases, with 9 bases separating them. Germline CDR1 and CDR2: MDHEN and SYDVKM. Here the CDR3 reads CASSGSRETQYF. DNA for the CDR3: TGTGCCAGCAGTGGCTCTCGGGAGACCCAGTACTTC.

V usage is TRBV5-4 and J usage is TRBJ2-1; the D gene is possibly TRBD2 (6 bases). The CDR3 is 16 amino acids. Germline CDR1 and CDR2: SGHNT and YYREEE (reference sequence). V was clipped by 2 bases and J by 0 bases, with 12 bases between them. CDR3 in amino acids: CASSFRDSGSYNEQFF. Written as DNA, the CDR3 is TGTGCCAGCAGCTTCCGAGATAGCGGCTCCTACAATGAGCAGTTCTTC.

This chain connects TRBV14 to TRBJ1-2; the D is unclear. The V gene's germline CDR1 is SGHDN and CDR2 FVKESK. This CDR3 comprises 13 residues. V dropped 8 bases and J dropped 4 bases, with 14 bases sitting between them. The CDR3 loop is CASSPWSGYGYTF. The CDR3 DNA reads TGTGCCAGCTCCCCTTGGTCGGGCTATGGCTACACCTTC.

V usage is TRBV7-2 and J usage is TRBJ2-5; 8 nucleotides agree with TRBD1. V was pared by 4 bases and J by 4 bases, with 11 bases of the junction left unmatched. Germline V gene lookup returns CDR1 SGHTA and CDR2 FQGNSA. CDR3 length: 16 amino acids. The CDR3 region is CASSSVGTGWGETQYF. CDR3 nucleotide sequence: TGTGCCAGCAGCTCAGTTGGGACAGGTTGGGGAGAGACCCAGTACTTC. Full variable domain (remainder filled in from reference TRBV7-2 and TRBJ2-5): GAGVSQSPSNKVTEKGKDVELRCDPISGHTALYWYRQSLGQGLEFLIYFQGNSAPDKSGLPSDRFSAERTGGSVSTLTIQRTQQEDSAVYLCASSSVGTGWGETQYFGPGTRLLVL.

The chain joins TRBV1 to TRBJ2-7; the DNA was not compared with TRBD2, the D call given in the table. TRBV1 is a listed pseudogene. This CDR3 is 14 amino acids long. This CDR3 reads CTLPGESFTYEQYF. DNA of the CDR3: TGCACCTTACCCGGGGAATCCTTCACCTACGAGCAGTACTTC.

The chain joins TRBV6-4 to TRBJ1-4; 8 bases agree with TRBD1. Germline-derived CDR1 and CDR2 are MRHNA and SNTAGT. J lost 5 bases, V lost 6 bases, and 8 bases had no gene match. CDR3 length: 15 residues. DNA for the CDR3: TGTGCCAGCAGCCTCCGACAGGGGTCGAATGAAAAACTGTTTTTT. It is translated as CASSLRQGSNEKLFF.

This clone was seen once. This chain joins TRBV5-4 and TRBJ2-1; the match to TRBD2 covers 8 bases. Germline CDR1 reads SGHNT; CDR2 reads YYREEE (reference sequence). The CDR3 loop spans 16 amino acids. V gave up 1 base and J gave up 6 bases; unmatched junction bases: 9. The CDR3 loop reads CASSLSRGGNRNEQFF. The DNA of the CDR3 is TGTGCCAGCAGCTTGTCACGGGGGGGGAACCGCAATGAGCAGTTCTTC.

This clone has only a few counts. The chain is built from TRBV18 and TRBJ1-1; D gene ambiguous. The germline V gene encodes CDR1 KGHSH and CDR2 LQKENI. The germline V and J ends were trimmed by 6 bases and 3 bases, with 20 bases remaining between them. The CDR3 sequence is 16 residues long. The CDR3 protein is CASSLRRGNKDTEAFF. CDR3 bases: TGTGCCAGCTCCCTAAGGCGAGGGAATAAGGACACTGAAGCTTTCTTT.

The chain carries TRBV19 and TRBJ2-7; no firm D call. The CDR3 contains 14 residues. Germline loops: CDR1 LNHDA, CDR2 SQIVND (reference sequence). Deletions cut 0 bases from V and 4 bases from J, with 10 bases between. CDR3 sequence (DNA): TGTGCCAGTAGTATAGAATCGCGGAGATACGAGCAGTACTTC. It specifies CASSIESRRYEQYF. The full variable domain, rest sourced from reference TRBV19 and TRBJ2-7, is DGGITQSPKYLFRKEGQNVTLSCEQNLNHDAMYWYRQDPGQGLRLIYYSQIVNDFQKGDIAEGYSVSREKKESFPLTVTSAQKNPTAFYLCASSIESRRYEQYFGPGTRLTVT.

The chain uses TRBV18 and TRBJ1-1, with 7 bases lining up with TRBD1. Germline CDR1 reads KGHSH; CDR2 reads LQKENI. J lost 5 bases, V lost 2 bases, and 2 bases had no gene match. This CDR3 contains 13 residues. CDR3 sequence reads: CASSPEQGTEAFF. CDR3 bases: TGTGCCAGCTCACCAGAACAGGGGACTGAAGCTTTCTTT.

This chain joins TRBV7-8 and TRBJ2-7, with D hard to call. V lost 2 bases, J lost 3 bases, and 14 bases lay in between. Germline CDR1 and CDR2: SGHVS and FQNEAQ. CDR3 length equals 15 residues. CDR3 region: CASSLITEKRYEQYF. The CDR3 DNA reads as TGTGCCAGCAGCTTAATCACAGAAAAACGCTACGAGCAGTACTTC.

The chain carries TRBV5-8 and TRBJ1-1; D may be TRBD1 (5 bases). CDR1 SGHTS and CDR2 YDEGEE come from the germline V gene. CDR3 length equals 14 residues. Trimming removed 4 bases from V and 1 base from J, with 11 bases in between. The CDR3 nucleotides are TGTGCCAGCAGCCCCAGACAGAGGAACACTGAAGCTTTCTTT. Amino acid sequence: CASSPRQRNTEAFF.

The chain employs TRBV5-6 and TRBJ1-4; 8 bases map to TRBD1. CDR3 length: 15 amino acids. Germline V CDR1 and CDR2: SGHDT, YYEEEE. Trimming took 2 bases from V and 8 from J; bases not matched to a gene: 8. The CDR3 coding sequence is TGTGCCAGCAGCTTCTGGACAGGGCCAGTGGAAAAACTGTTTTTT. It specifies CASSFWTGPVEKLFF.

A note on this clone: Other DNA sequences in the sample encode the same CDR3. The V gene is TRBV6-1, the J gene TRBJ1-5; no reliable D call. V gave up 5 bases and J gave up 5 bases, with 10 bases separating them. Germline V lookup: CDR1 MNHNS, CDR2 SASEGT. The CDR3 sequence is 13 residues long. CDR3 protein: CASSTTGYQPQHF. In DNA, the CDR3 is TGTGCCAGCAGTACCACGGGGTATCAGCCCCAGCATTTT.

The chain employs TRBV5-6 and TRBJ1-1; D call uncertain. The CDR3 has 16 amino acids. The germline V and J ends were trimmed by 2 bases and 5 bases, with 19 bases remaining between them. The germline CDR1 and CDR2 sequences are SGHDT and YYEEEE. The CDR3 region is CASSFWVGGSQTEAFF. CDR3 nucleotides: TGTGCCAGCAGCTTTTGGGTAGGAGGGAGTCAGACTGAAGCTTTCTTT.

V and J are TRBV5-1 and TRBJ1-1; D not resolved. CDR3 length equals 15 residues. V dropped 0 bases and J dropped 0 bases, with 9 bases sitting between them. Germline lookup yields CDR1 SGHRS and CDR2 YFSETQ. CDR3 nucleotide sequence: TGCGCCAGCAGCTTGGGGGCGCAGATGAACACTGAAGCTTTCTTT. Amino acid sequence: CASSLGAQMNTEAFF.